A single sample is the source of the 5 T cell receptor beta chains below, sequenced in a study of blood T cell repertoires in COVID-19. Profiling relied on immunoSEQ multiplex PCR, and the TCRdb table lists in-frame clones only, not all of them. The sample contains under 250,000 clones, around 90% of which appear only once. The sequenced sample was peripheral blood. These receptors all stem from a man in his thirties or forties with COVID-19, enrolled during active disease.

The chain joins TRBV19 to TRBJ2-5; D is uncertain. Between the trimmed V and J ends, which lost 3 bases and 4 bases, there was a span of 21 bases. In germline, CDR1 is LNHDA, CDR2 SQIVND (reference sequence). The CDR3 consists of 17 residues. Here the CDR3 reads CASSMVRNSQSGETQYF. CDR3 DNA sequence: TGTGCCAGTAGTATGGTTAGAAACAGTCAAAGTGGAGAGACCCAGTACTTC.

This chain connects TRBV5-1 to TRBJ2-7; 13 bases agree with TRBD2. CDR1 is SGHRS and CDR2 is YFSETQ in the germline V gene. The CDR3 has 18 residues. V shed 4 bases, J shed 3 bases, and the junction held 13 bases outside the gene matches. Here the CDR3 reads CASSLLPSTSGRIYEQYF. CDR3 nucleotides: TGCGCCAGCAGCCTGCTTCCCTCGACTAGCGGGAGGATCTACGAGCAGTACTTC. The full variable domain, rest sourced from reference TRBV5-1 and TRBJ2-7, is KAGVTQTPRYLIKTRGQQVTLSCSPISGHRSVSWYQQTPGQGLQFLFEYFSETQRNKGNFPGRFSGRQFSNSRSEMNVSTLELGDSALYLCASSLLPSTSGRIYEQYFGPGTRLTVT.

The chain is built from TRBV5-6 and TRBJ1-1; possible D gene TRBD1, 6 bases. V was pared by 3 bases and J by 3 bases, with 15 bases between. The germline V gene has CDR1 SGHDT and CDR2 YYEEEE. The CDR3 consists of 15 residues. DNA for the CDR3: TGTGCCAGCAGCTCTCCAGGGGAAGAGGACACTGAAGCTTTCTTT. This codes for CASSSPGEEDTEAFF. Full variable domain (remainder filled in from reference TRBV5-6 and TRBJ1-1): DAGVTQSPTHLIKTRGQQVTLRCSPKSGHDTVSWYQQALGQGPQFIFQYYEEEERQRGNFPDRFSGHQFPNYSSELNVNALLLGDSALYLCASSSPGEEDTEAFFGQGTRLTVV.

V is TRBV14 and J is TRBJ2-2; TRBD1 aligns across 7 bases. This CDR3 has 17 residues. Germline V gene data show CDR1 as SGHDN and CDR2 as FVKESK. Trimming at V came to 5 bases and at J to 0 bases, leaving 9 bases not matched to a gene. The CDR3, as DNA: TGTGCCAGCAGCTATGCTAGGGACAGTGCGAACACCGGGGAGCTGTTTTTT. It encodes CASSYARDSANTGELFF.

Remarks on this clone: The identical CDR3 is also encoded by other nucleotide sequences in the sample. The chain links TRBV5-1 to TRBJ2-7, with D possibly matching TRBD1 (5 bases). Germline CDR1 SGHRS, CDR2 YFSETQ. This CDR3 is built from 12 residues. V was trimmed by 5 bases and J by 4 bases, leaving 10 bases between them. The DNA of the CDR3 is TGCGCCAGCAGTTTGACAGCTTACGAGCAGTACTTC. Translated: CASSLTAYEQYF.